This T cell receptor beta chain was sequenced in a study of cytomegalovirus exposure and HLA in healthy donors. Study summary: It was reported in a later analysis that the 120 validation repertoires used the same platform as the 666 first-cohort repertoires. Study observations and caveats: The authors enumerated roughly 180 TCR beta chains as linked to cytomegalovirus. Reports credit the classifier with highly specific, highly sensitive diagnosis of cytomegalovirus status.

Data came from immunoSEQ multiplex PCR; TCRdb stores just in-frame clones and leaves some out. The sample records some 150,000 clones, 80% to 90% being singletons. The J segment lost 4 bases and the V segment lost 3 bases, leaving 4 bases of the junction unmatched. The CDR3 length is 14 residues. Germline V lookup: CDR1 LNHNV, CDR2 YYDKDF (reference sequence). Concerning this clone itself: What it binds is unknown.

The chain employs TRBV15 and TRBJ2-5; 8 nucleotides match TRBD1. The specimen was PBMCs. The origin of this receptor is a woman aged 18-30 years in good health and CMV-seropositive. In DNA, the CDR3 is TGTGCCACCAGCAGGTCAGGGGGCCTAGAGACCCAGTACTTC. It specifies CATSRSGGLETQYF.